A selection of T cell receptor beta chains follows, all from one sample in a study of CD8 T cells in Susac syndrome. TCRdb re-called the immunoSEQ multiplex PCR reads with MiXCR, one entry per CDR3 protein. Seen here are roughly 200,000 distinct CDR3 sequences, just under 95% observed once, and the top ten hold 0.09% to 0.1%. The sequenced material came from CD4+ T cells from PBMCs. The receptors shown here come from a human donor with Susac syndrome. CDR3s include the opening cysteine and the closing phenylalanine or tryptophan. A D gene is named only where the DNA matches it firmly. Only some rows state a clone size, as once, few, many or a class for expanded clones.

d_call	v_call	j_call	clone_size	cdr3_aa	cdr3_nt
NA	TRBV21-1	TRBJ2-7	NA	CASTDRGHPYEQYF	TGTGCCAGCACCGACAGGGGACACCCCTACGAGCAGTACTTC
TRBD2	TRBV3-1	TRBJ2-2	NA	CASSHRVAGWTGELFF	TGTGCCAGCAGCCATAGGGTAGCGGGATGGACCGGGGAGCTGTTTTTT
NA	TRBV6-6	TRBJ1-2	NA	CASSYYSTENYGYTF	TGTGCCAGCAGTTACTACTCGACAGAAAACTATGGCTACACCTTC
TRBD2	TRBV3-1	TRBJ2-1	NA	CASSQAGVGYNEQFF	TGTGCCAGCAGCCAGGCGGGAGTAGGTTACAATGAGCAGTTCTTC
NA	TRBV6-5	TRBJ2-2	NA	CASSTWSGELFF	TGTGCCAGCAGCACTTGGAGCGGGGAGCTGTTTTTT
NA	TRBV28	TRBJ2-1	NA	CASSFGSSSYNEQFF	TGTGCCAGCAGTTTTGGGAGCAGCTCCTACAATGAGCAGTTCTTC
NA	TRBV7-2	TRBJ2-5	NA	CASSLGGGPRETQYF	TGTGCCAGCAGCTTAGGTGGCGGCCCCAGAGAGACCCAGTACTTC
NA	TRBV7-2	TRBJ2-3	NA	CASSLYGITDTQYF	TGTGCCAGCAGCCTCTACGGGATCACAGATACGCAGTATTTT
NA	TRBV7-9	TRBJ2-1	NA	CASTRAAVYNEQFF	TGTGCCAGCACCCGAGCCGCGGTCTACAATGAGCAGTTCTTC
NA	TRBV2	TRBJ1-2	NA	CASRLGDYGYTF	TGTGCCAGCAGGCTGGGCGACTATGGCTACACCTTC
TRBD2	TRBV18	TRBJ2-5	NA	CASSHGTSGAQETQYF	TGTGCCAGCTCACACGGGACTAGCGGGGCCCAAGAGACCCAGTACTTC
TRBD1	TRBV7-2	TRBJ2-5	NA	CASTRGYIQETQYF	TGTGCCAGCACCAGGGGGTATATCCAAGAGACCCAGTACTTC
NA	TRBV20-1	TRBJ2-2	NA	CSARWAGLDTGELFF	TGCAGTGCTAGATGGGCGGGATTGGACACCGGGGAGCTGTTTTTT
NA	TRBV5-1	TRBJ1-4	NA	CASRQSGSDNEKLFF	TGCGCCAGCAGGCAAAGCGGGAGCGACAATGAAAAACTGTTTTTT
TRBD1	TRBV4-3	TRBJ2-7	NA	CASSQGQGDRYEQYF	TGCGCCAGCAGCCAGGGACAGGGGGATCGCTACGAGCAGTACTTC
NA	TRBV27	TRBJ2-5	NA	CASSVQGGFSETQYF	TGTGCCAGCAGTGTCCAGGGGGGCTTCTCAGAGACCCAGTACTTC
TRBD1	TRBV18	TRBJ1-4	few	CASSSGTGNEKLFF	TGTGCCAGCTCGTCCGGGACAGGGAATGAAAAACTGTTTTTT
TRBD2	TRBV12-3/TRBV12-4	TRBJ2-1	NA	CASSRTSGRAGEQFF	TGTGCCAGCAGTAGGACTAGCGGGAGGGCCGGTGAGCAGTTCTTC
NA	TRBV4-1	TRBJ2-3	NA	CASSTLSTDTQYF	TGCGCCAGCAGCACGCTGAGCACAGATACGCAGTATTTT
TRBD2	TRBV12-3/TRBV12-4	TRBJ2-1	NA	CASSQAGPSNEQFF	TGTGCCAGCAGTCAAGCGGGACCGAGTAATGAGCAGTTCTTC
NA	TRBV20-1	TRBJ2-1	NA	CSARDSSGGVDEQFF	TGCAGTGCTAGAGATTCATCTGGGGGCGTCGATGAGCAGTTCTTC
NA	TRBV9	TRBJ1-1	NA	CASSVNSRTEAFF	TGTGCCAGCAGCGTAAATTCCCGGACTGAAGCTTTCTTT
NA	TRBV5-1	TRBJ2-1	NA	CASSLESTVHYNEQFF	TGCGCCAGCAGCTTAGAGTCGACAGTCCACTACAATGAGCAGTTCTTC
NA	TRBV20-1	TRBJ1-1	NA	CSASFIGQYTEAFF	TGCAGTGCTAGTTTTATCGGTCAGTACACTGAAGCTTTCTTT
NA	TRBV12-3/TRBV12-4	TRBJ1-2	once	CASSSGLNYGYTF	TGTGCCAGCAGCTCGGGACTCAACTATGGCTACACCTTC
TRBD2	TRBV25-1	TRBJ2-3	NA	CASSDSAGVADTQYF	TGTGCCAGCAGTGATTCGGCGGGAGTAGCGGATACGCAGTATTTT
NA	TRBV6-5	TRBJ2-3	NA	CASSYSLADTQYF	TGTGCCAGCAGTTACTCGTTAGCGGATACGCAGTATTTT
NA	TRBV20-1	TRBJ1-1	NA	CSASDTNTEAFF	TGCAGTGCTAGTGACACGAACACTGAAGCTTTCTTT
NA	TRBV10-3	TRBJ1-2	NA	CAISDSSGVNYGYTF	TGTGCCATCAGTGACTCCAGTGGGGTTAACTATGGCTACACCTTC
NA	TRBV20-1	TRBJ2-3	NA	CSANRALAATDTQYF	TGCAGTGCTAACAGGGCTCTAGCGGCCACAGATACGCAGTATTTT
TRBD1	TRBV6-4	TRBJ1-5	NA	CARSAASPGQGAFGNQPQHF	TGTGCCAGATCAGCAGCGAGTCCGGGACAGGGGGCGTTTGGCAATCAGCCCCAGCATTTT
TRBD2	TRBV2	TRBJ2-1	once	CASSATRGGNEQFF	TGTGCCAGCAGCGCTACCCGCGGGGGGAATGAGCAGTTCTTC
NA	TRBV15	TRBJ2-7	NA	CATSRGSQSYEQYF	TGTGCCACCAGCAGAGGTTCCCAATCCTACGAGCAGTACTTC
NA	TRBV3-1	TRBJ1-1	NA	CASSPTQNTEAFF	TGTGCCAGCAGCCCGACCCAGAACACTGAAGCTTTCTTT
NA	TRBV12-3/TRBV12-4	TRBJ1-4	once	CASSPTSAGGYEKLFF	TGTGCCAGCAGTCCGACGTCGGCGGGAGGTTATGAAAAACTGTTTTTT
NA	TRBV25-1	TRBJ2-7	NA	CASHHRNEQYF	TGTGCCAGCCACCATAGAAACGAGCAGTACTTC
NA	TRBV3-1	TRBJ2-3	NA	CASSQVPVGASTTDTQYF	TGTGCCAGCAGCCAAGTGCCCGTCGGGGCATCTACAACAGATACGCAGTATTTT
TRBD2	TRBV6-6	TRBJ2-7	NA	CASSYRSGRVYEQYF	TGTGCCAGCAGTTACAGGAGCGGGAGGGTCTACGAGCAGTACTTC
NA	TRBV7-9	TRBJ2-2	NA	CASSLETTGELFF	TGTGCCAGCAGCTTAGAGACCACCGGGGAGCTGTTTTTT
NA	TRBV21-1	TRBJ2-7	NA	CASSNGGTSYEQYF	TGTGCCAGCAGCAACGGCGGGACCTCCTACGAGCAGTACTTC
TRBD2	TRBV28	TRBJ2-6	NA	CASSHRLAGVSGANVLTF	TGTGCCAGCAGCCACCGACTAGCGGGAGTGTCTGGGGCCAACGTCCTGACTTTC
TRBD1	TRBV29-1	TRBJ1-1	NA	CSVVSRRTGGTEAFF	TGCAGCGTTGTTTCTCGGCGGACAGGGGGAACTGAAGCTTTCTTT
NA	TRBV20-1	TRBJ2-7	NA	CSASAPVYEQHF	TGCAGTGCTTCGGCCCCAGTCTACGAGCAGCACTTC
NA	TRBV20-1	TRBJ1-5	NA	CSATRGRDQPQHF	TGCAGTGCTACGCGAGGGAGGGATCAGCCCCAGCATTTT
TRBD1	TRBV29-1	TRBJ2-7	NA	CSVEEGQSSYEQYF	TGCAGCGTTGAAGAGGGACAGAGCTCCTACGAGCAGTACTTC
TRBD1	TRBV6-6	TRBJ1-1	NA	CASRTDRGENTEAFF	TGTGCCAGCAGGACCGACAGGGGGGAGAACACTGAAGCTTTCTTT
NA	TRBV7-8	TRBJ2-2	NA	CASSLVRGNTGELFF	TGTGCCAGCAGCTTAGTCAGGGGGAACACCGGGGAGCTGTTTTTT
NA	TRBV5-1	TRBJ2-5	NA	CASSPPAEETQYF	TGCGCCAGCAGCCCCCCAGCAGAAGAGACCCAGTACTTC
NA	TRBV12-3/TRBV12-4	TRBJ1-2	NA	CASSRGRDYGYTF	TGTGCCAGCAGCCGGGGGAGGGACTATGGCTACACCTTC
TRBD1	TRBV15	TRBJ2-2	NA	CATSSLGTGSTGELFF	TGTGCCACCAGCAGTCTCGGGACAGGGTCAACCGGGGAGCTGTTTTTT
NA	TRBV7-2	TRBJ2-1	NA	CASSFESYEQFF	TGTGCCAGCAGCTTTGAATCCTATGAGCAGTTCTTC
TRBD2	TRBV19	TRBJ2-5	NA	CASSASLAGGEETQYF	TGTGCCAGTAGTGCCAGCCTAGCGGGGGGCGAAGAGACCCAGTACTTC
TRBD1	TRBV4-1	TRBJ1-1	NA	CASSPVTGTNTEAFF	TGCGCCAGCAGCCCTGTGACAGGGACGAACACTGAAGCTTTCTTT
TRBD2	TRBV3-1	TRBJ2-1	NA	CASSRDFGLADNEQFF	TGTGCCAGCAGCCGAGACTTCGGACTAGCGGACAATGAGCAGTTCTTC
TRBD2	TRBV12-3/TRBV12-4	TRBJ2-1	NA	CASSLALAGGNNEQFF	TGTGCCAGCAGTTTGGCTCTAGCGGGGGGCAACAATGAGCAGTTCTTC
NA	TRBV7-9	TRBJ1-6	NA	CASSLGGPGRNSPLHF	TGTGCCAGCAGCTTAGGGGGGCCAGGGAGGAATTCACCCCTCCACTTT
NA	TRBV28	TRBJ1-1	NA	CASSSTGTWERNTEAFF	TGTGCCAGCAGTTCAACCGGGACTTGGGAGAGGAACACTGAAGCTTTCTTT
TRBD2	TRBV6-2/TRBV6-3	TRBJ2-7	NA	CASSWTSGSNYEQYF	TGTGCCAGCAGTTGGACTAGCGGGAGTAACTACGAGCAGTACTTC